This T cell receptor beta chain was observed in a study of HIV-infected patients and healthy controls. Study findings and constraints: HLA types of the donors remained undetermined.

This clonotype was seen at least ten times. What it recognizes is unknown. About 500 ng RNA was reverse transcribed with alpha and beta constant-region primers. Using multiplexing indices, alpha and beta chain libraries were generated apart by chain-specific third strand synthesis. One primer pair amplified all rearrangements per chain; each cDNA got molecular barcodes. Priming off the SP2 site generated the second strand. Each CDR3 protein gets one entry after TCRdb re-called the 5' RACE reads with MiXCR. Of 15,000 to 20,000 distinct CDR3 sequences in the sample, 8.5% to 9.5% were seen once. All unsorted peripheral T cells were captured because whole blood was used without fractionation. This CDR3 is built from 15 residues. Germline V gene sequence: CDR1 SGHAT, CDR2 FQNNGV. The V gene lost 3 bases and the J gene lost 6 bases, with 16 bases spanning the gap.

V is TRBV11-2 and J is TRBJ2-3; D assignment may be TRBD1 or TRBD2 (5 bases each). Sequencing used blood. The receptor was derived from an adult in good health. CDR3 bases: TGTGCCAGCAGCTTCCGAGCGGCGTGGGGGGATACGCAGTATTTT. Translating gives CASSFRAAWGDTQYF. Using reference TRBV11-2 and TRBJ2-3 for the parts outside the CDR3, the full variable domain is EAGVAQSPRYKIIEKRQSVAFWCNPISGHATLYWYQQILGQGPKLLIQFQNNGVVDDSQLPKDRFSAERLKGVDSTLKIQPAKLEDSAVYLCASSFRAAWGDTQYFGPGTRLTVL.